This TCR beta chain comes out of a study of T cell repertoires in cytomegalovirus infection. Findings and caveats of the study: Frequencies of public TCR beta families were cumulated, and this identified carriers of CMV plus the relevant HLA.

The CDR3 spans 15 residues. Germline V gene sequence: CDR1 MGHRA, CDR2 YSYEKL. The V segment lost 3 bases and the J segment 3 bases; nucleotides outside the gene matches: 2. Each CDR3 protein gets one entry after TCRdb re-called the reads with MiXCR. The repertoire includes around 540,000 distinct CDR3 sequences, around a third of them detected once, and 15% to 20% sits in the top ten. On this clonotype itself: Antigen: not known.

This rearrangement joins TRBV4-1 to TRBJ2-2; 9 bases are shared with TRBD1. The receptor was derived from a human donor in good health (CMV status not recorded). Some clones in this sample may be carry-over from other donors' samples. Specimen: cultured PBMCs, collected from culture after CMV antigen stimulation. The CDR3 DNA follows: TGCGCCAGCAGCCACGGGACAGGGTACACCGGGGAGCTGTTTTTT. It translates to CASSHGTGYTGELFF.